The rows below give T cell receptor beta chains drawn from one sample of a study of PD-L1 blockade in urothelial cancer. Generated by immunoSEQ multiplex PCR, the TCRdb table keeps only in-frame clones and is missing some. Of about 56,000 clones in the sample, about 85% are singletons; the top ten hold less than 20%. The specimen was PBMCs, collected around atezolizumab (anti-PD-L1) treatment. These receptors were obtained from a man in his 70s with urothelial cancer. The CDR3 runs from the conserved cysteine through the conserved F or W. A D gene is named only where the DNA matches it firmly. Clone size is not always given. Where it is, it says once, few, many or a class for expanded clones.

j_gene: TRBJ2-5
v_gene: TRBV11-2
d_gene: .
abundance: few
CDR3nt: TGTGCCAGCAGCCTCGGTACGTCTGGCCTTCGGGGGGAGACCCAGTACTTC
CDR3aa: CASSLGTSGLRGETQYF

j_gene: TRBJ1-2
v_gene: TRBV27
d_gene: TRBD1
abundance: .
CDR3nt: TGTGCCAGCAGTCCCAACCGGGACAGTAACTATGGCTACACCTTC
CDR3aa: CASSPNRDSNYGYTF

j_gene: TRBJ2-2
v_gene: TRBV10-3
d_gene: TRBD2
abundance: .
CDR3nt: TGTGCCATCAGTGAGTCCCTAGCGGGGAACACCGGGGAGCTGTTTTTT
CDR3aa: CAISESLAGNTGELFF

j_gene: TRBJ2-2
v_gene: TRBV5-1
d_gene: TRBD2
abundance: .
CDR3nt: TGCGCCAGCAGCTTAGCGGGAGGGCCTTCTGGAGAGCTGTTTTTT
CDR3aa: CASSLAGGPSGELFF

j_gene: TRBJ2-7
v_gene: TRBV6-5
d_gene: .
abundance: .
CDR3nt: TGTGCCAGCAGCTACTCGGGACAAATGGCCTACGAGCAGTACTTC
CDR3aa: CASSYSGQMAYEQYF

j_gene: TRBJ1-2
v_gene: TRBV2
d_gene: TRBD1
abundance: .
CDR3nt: TGTGCCAGCAGTGCGACAGGGGAAGCCTATGGCTACACCTTC
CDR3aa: CASSATGEAYGYTF

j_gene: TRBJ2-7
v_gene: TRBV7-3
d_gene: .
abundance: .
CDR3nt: TGTGCCAGCAGCTTAAACCCCCCCCGAACTACCCACTACGAGCAGTACTTC
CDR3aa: CASSLNPPRTTHYEQYF

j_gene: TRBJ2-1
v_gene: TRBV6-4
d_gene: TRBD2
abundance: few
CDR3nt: TGTGCCAGCAGTGACACTAGCGGCTCCTACAATGAGCAGTTCTTC
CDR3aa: CASSDTSGSYNEQFF

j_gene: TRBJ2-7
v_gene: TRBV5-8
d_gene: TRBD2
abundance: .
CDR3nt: TGTGCCAGCAGCTTGGAAATCGGGCGGGAGATACACTACGAGCAGTACTTC
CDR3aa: CASSLEIGREIHYEQYF

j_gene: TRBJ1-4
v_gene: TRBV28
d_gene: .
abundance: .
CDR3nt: TGTGCCATCAGGGAGGGGTTAAATGAAAAACTGTTTTTT
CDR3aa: CAIREGLNEKLFF

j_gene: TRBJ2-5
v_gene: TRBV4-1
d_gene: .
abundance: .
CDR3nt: TGCGCCAGCAGCCAAGCAGAGACGGGGGTGGTGACCCAGTACTTC
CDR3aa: CASSQAETGVVTQYF

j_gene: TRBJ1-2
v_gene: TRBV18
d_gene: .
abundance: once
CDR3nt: TGTGCCAGCTCACCACAAGCGTTACGGGGGGCGCCTGGCTATGGCTACACCTTC
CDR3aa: CASSPQALRGAPGYGYTF

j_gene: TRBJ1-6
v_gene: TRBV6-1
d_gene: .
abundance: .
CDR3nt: TGTGCCAGCAGCGCCCGGGAGAATTCACCCCTCCACTTT
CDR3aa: CASSARENSPLHF

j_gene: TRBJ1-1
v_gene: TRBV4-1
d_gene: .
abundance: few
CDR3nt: TGCGCCAGCAGCTTCACCCAACAGGGGAACACTGAAGCTTTCTTT
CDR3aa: CASSFTQQGNTEAFF

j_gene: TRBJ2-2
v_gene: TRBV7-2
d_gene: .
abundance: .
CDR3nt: TGTGCCAGCAGAGACAATCCGAACACCGGGGAGCTGTTTTTT
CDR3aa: CASRDNPNTGELFF

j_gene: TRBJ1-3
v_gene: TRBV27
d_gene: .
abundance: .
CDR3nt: TGTGCCAGCAGTTCCCGGGAAGATTTCGGAAACACCATATATTTT
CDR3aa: CASSSREDFGNTIYF

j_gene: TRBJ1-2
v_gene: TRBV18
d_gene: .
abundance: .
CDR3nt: TGTGCCAGCTCACCACGGGGAGGGGGCTACACCTTC
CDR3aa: CASSPRGGGYTF

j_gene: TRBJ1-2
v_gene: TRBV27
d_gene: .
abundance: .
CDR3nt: TGTGCCAGCAGTTACAGGGCTTCTAACTATGGCTACACCTTC
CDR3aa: CASSYRASNYGYTF

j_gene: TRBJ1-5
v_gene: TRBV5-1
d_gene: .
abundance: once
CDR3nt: TGCGCCAGCAGCTTGGGGGGGGATCAGCCCCAGCATTTT
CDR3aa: CASSLGGDQPQHF

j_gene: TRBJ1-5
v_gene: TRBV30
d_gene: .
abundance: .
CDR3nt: TGTGCCTGGAGTGTGGCCAGGGGAACTAATCAGCCCCAGCATTTT
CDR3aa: CAWSVARGTNQPQHF

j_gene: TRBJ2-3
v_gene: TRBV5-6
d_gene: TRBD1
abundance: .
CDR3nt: TGTGCCAGCAGCTTGGCAGGACAGGGCACAGATACGCAGTATTTT
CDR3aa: CASSLAGQGTDTQYF

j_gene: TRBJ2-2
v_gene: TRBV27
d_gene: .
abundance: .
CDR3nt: TGTGCCAGCAAAGGCTCCGGAGCGCATAACACCGGGGAGCTGTTTTTT
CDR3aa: CASKGSGAHNTGELFF